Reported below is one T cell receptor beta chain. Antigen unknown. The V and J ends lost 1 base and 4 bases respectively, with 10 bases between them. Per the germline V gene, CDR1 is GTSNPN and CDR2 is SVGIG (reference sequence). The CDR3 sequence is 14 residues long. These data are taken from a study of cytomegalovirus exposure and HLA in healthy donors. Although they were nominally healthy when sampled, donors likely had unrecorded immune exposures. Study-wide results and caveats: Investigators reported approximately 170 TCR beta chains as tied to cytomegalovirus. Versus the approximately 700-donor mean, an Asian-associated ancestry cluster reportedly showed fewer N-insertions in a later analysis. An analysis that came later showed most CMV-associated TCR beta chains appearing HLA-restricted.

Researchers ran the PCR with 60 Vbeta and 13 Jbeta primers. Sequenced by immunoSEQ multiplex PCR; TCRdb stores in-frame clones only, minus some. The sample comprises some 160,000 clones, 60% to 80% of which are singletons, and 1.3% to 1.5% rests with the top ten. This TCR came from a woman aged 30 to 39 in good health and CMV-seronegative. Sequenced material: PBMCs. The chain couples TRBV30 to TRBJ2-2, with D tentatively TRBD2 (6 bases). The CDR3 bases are TGTGCCTGGAGTGGGGGACTCCCCACCGGGGAGCTGTTTTTT. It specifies CAWSGGLPTGELFF.